Listed below are T cell receptor beta chains from one sample, sequenced in a study of Graves' ophthalmopathy and Graves' hyperthyroidism. TCRdb independently ran MiXCR on the multiplex PCR reads; one entry per CDR3 protein. The sample yields some 200,000 distinct CDR3 sequences, roughly 29% seen once. The sequencing input was peripheral blood. The receptors shown here come from a man between 50 and 59 years old with Graves' ophthalmopathy. Each CDR3 is given with its conserved first and last residue. A D gene is named only where the DNA matches it firmly. Rows give clone size only sometimes, using once, few, many, or a class for an expanded clone.

j_call v_call d_call clone_size cdr3_aa cdr3_nt
TRBJ1-1 TRBV28 TRBD1 . CASSPVFRTGATDTEAFF TGTGCCAGCAGTCCAGTCTTTAGGACAGGAGCTACGGACACTGAAGCTTTCTTT
TRBJ1-2 TRBV6-1 TRBD1 . CASSPGTGGAGYYVYTF TGTGCCAGCAGCCCCGGGACAGGTGGCGCGGGTTACTATGTCTACACCTTC
TRBJ2-7 TRBV6-5 . many CASSNRQGLYEQYF TGTGCCAGCAGTAACCGACAGGGACTCTACGAGCAGTACTTC
TRBJ1-5 TRBV6-1 . many CANSPGAGNQPQHF TGTGCCAACTCCCCAGGGGCGGGGAATCAGCCCCAGCATTTT
TRBJ2-4 TRBV28 . many CASSLPPLNIQYF TGTGCCAGCAGTTTACCCCCCCTAAACATTCAGTACTTC
TRBJ2-7 TRBV6-1 . . CASSETPGGNEQYF TGTGCCAGCAGTGAGACACCAGGAGGGAACGAGCAGTACTTC
TRBJ1-6 TRBV27 . many CASTMGSPGNSPLHF TGTGCCAGTACGATGGGGAGTCCTGGTAATTCACCCCTCCACTTT
TRBJ2-7 TRBV27 . . CASSYGTGFSGRYEQYF TGTGCCAGCAGTTACGGGACAGGGTTTAGCGGGAGGTACGAGCAGTACTTC
TRBJ1-5 TRBV9 . many CASSADQAQPQHF TGTGCCAGCAGCGCGGACCAGGCGCAGCCCCAGCATTTT
TRBJ1-3 TRBV7-9 . many CASRGAPSGNTIYF TGTGCCAGCCGCGGTGCCCCCTCTGGAAACACCATATATTTT
TRBJ1-2 TRBV25-1 . many CASSDYNYGYTF TGTGCCAGCAGTGACTATAACTATGGCTACACCTTC
TRBJ1-5 TRBV2 TRBD1 . CASSGKTGAINQPQHF TGTGCCAGCAGTGGCAAGACAGGGGCAATCAATCAGCCCCAGCATTTT
TRBJ2-5 TRBV6-6 . many CASSYRSREETQYF TGTGCCAGCAGTTACAGGAGCAGGGAAGAGACCCAGTACTTC
TRBJ1-5 TRBV19 . many CASSMIRYSNQPQHF TGTGCCAGTAGTATGATTAGATATAGCAATCAGCCCCAGCATTTT
TRBJ2-7 TRBV28 . many CASSFYDPLRGYEQYF TGTGCCAGCAGTTTCTACGACCCCTTAAGGGGCTACGAGCAGTACTTC
TRBJ2-7 TRBV6-2/TRBV6-3 TRBD1 many CATTGQLFTYEQYF TGTGCCACCACGGGACAGCTGTTCACCTACGAGCAGTACTTC
TRBJ1-2 TRBV28 . . CASSLTRPYGHTF TGTGCCAGCAGTTTAACACGTCCTTATGGCCACACCTTC
TRBJ2-5 TRBV19 TRBD2 many CASSGRLAGGPSETQYF TGTGCCAGTAGTGGACGACTAGCGGGAGGGCCCTCAGAGACCCAGTACTTC
TRBJ2-7 TRBV11-1 TRBD2 . CASSYKLAGLTYEQYF TGTGCCAGCAGCTATAAGCTAGCGGGGCTAACCTACGAGCAGTACTTC
TRBJ2-7 TRBV25-1 TRBD1 many CASSEIGGRGREEQYF TGTGCCAGCAGTGAAATTGGGGGCAGGGGGCGAGAGGAGCAGTACTTC
TRBJ1-3 TRBV2 TRBD1 many CASCTGVSGNTIYF TGTGCCAGCTGCACAGGGGTTTCTGGAAACACCATATATTTT
TRBJ2-2 TRBV19 . many CASRRGGSTGELFF TGTGCCAGCCGAAGGGGCGGCAGTACCGGGGAGCTGTTTTTT
TRBJ2-6 TRBV7-9 . many CASSPGSSGANVLTF TGTGCCAGCAGCCCCGGTAGCTCTGGGGCCAACGTCCTGACTTTC
TRBJ2-7 TRBV6-2/TRBV6-3 . . CASSYAGTTYEQYF TGTGCCAGCAGTTACGCCGGGACAACCTACGAGCAGTACTTC
TRBJ2-7 TRBV11-2 . many CASSDGTRSEQYF TGTGCCAGCAGCGACGGGACAAGGTCCGAGCAGTACTTC
TRBJ2-7 TRBV28 . many CASSMEGFGYEQYF TGTGCCAGCAGTATGGAAGGGTTTGGCTACGAGCAGTACTTC